These T cell receptor beta chains were read from a single sample in a study of shared clonotypes between healthy human individuals. The protocol was immunoSEQ multiplex PCR, while the TCRdb copy is restricted to in-frame clones and leaves out a portion. The sample records 2 million to 2.5 million clones, just over 90% being singletons. Source material: naive CD4+ T cells from PBMCs. Receptors were obtained from a man between 18 and 29 years old in good health. Some clones in this sample may be carry-over from other donors' samples. CDR3s include the opening cysteine and the closing phenylalanine or tryptophan. Each record gives: J gene, clone size, D gene, V gene, CDR3 protein, CDR3 DNA. D genes are given only for firm matches. Not every row has a clone size; where given, it reads once, few, many or a size class.

J gene: TRBJ1-1; clone size: NA; D gene: NA; V gene: TRBV18; CDR3 protein: CASSLAGPVDTEAFF; CDR3 DNA: TGTGCCAGCTCACTAGCGGGACCCGTGGACACTGAAGCTTTCTTT
J gene: TRBJ2-7; clone size: NA; D gene: TRBD1; V gene: TRBV4-1; CDR3 protein: CASSQDATGISYEQYF; CDR3 DNA: TGCGCCAGCAGCCAAGATGCGACAGGGATATCCTACGAGCAGTACTTC
J gene: TRBJ2-7; clone size: NA; D gene: TRBD1; V gene: TRBV28; CDR3 protein: CAIGTGGSYEQYF; CDR3 DNA: TGTGCCATAGGGACAGGCGGATCCTACGAGCAGTACTTC
J gene: TRBJ2-7; clone size: NA; D gene: TRBD1; V gene: TRBV28; CDR3 protein: CASSLRAGGHEQYF; CDR3 DNA: TGTGCCAGCAGTTTACGGGCAGGGGGCCACGAGCAGTACTTC
J gene: TRBJ1-1; clone size: NA; D gene: TRBD1; V gene: TRBV11-2; CDR3 protein: CASSLGHRGTTEAFF; CDR3 DNA: TGTGCCAGCAGCTTAGGTCACAGGGGAACCACTGAAGCTTTCTTT
J gene: TRBJ1-3; clone size: NA; D gene: TRBD1; V gene: TRBV5-4; CDR3 protein: CASSSDRVLYGNTIYF; CDR3 DNA: TGTGCCAGCAGCTCGGACAGGGTACTATACGGAAACACCATATATTTT
J gene: TRBJ1-2; clone size: NA; D gene: NA; V gene: TRBV5-1; CDR3 protein: CASSLGPSNYGYTF; CDR3 DNA: TGCGCCAGCAGCTTGGGACCGAGTAACTATGGCTACACCTTC
J gene: TRBJ1-1; clone size: NA; D gene: NA; V gene: TRBV11-2; CDR3 protein: CASSLDGGFVVTEAFF; CDR3 DNA: TGTGCCAGCAGCTTAGATGGGGGATTTGTGGTCACTGAAGCTTTCTTT
J gene: TRBJ2-5; clone size: NA; D gene: TRBD1; V gene: TRBV7-3; CDR3 protein: CASSLYRGPKETQYF; CDR3 DNA: TGTGCCAGCAGCTTATACAGGGGGCCAAAAGAGACCCAGTACTTC
J gene: TRBJ2-7; clone size: NA; D gene: NA; V gene: TRBV20-1; CDR3 protein: CSALTHYEQYF; CDR3 DNA: TGCAGTGCTCTGACTCACTACGAGCAGTACTTC
J gene: TRBJ1-2; clone size: NA; D gene: NA; V gene: TRBV19; CDR3 protein: CASSEGRGYTF; CDR3 DNA: TGTGCCAGTAGTGAAGGTCGGGGCTACACCTTC
J gene: TRBJ2-6; clone size: once; D gene: NA; V gene: TRBV7-6; CDR3 protein: CASSLSGAGANVLTF; CDR3 DNA: TGTGCCAGCAGCTTATCGGGGGCGGGGGCCAACGTCCTGACTTTC
J gene: TRBJ2-7; clone size: NA; D gene: NA; V gene: TRBV13; CDR3 protein: CASSYSWQQYF; CDR3 DNA: TGTGCCAGCAGCTACTCGTGGCAGCAGTACTTC
J gene: TRBJ2-1; clone size: NA; D gene: NA; V gene: TRBV20-1; CDR3 protein: CSAPINEQFF; CDR3 DNA: TGCAGTGCTCCCATCAATGAGCAGTTCTTC
J gene: TRBJ2-1; clone size: NA; D gene: TRBD2; V gene: TRBV7-9; CDR3 protein: CASSPAIPGLAGMREQFF; CDR3 DNA: TGTGCCAGCAGCCCGGCAATTCCGGGACTAGCGGGGATGCGGGAGCAGTTCTTC
J gene: TRBJ2-7; clone size: NA; D gene: NA; V gene: TRBV5-1; CDR3 protein: CASSLQSGRAYEQYF; CDR3 DNA: TGCGCCAGCAGCTTGCAGTCCGGGCGGGCATACGAGCAGTACTTC
J gene: TRBJ1-1; clone size: few; D gene: NA; V gene: TRBV25-1; CDR3 protein: CASTRRREASIVF; CDR3 DNA: TGTGCCAGCACTCGAAGGAGGGAGGCTTCCATCGTCTTT
J gene: TRBJ2-7; clone size: NA; D gene: NA; V gene: TRBV6-1; CDR3 protein: CASSAGHLGSYEQYF; CDR3 DNA: TGTGCCAGCAGCGCGGGACACCTAGGCTCCTACGAGCAGTACTTC
J gene: TRBJ2-7; clone size: NA; D gene: TRBD2; V gene: TRBV28; CDR3 protein: CASSPDLRTSGAYEQYF; CDR3 DNA: TGTGCCAGCAGTCCCGATCTCAGGACTAGCGGGGCCTACGAGCAGTACTTC
J gene: TRBJ1-4; clone size: NA; D gene: TRBD1; V gene: TRBV5-1; CDR3 protein: CASSFLGQPNEKLFF; CDR3 DNA: TGCGCCAGCAGCTTTTTGGGACAGCCGAATGAAAAACTGTTTTTT
J gene: TRBJ1-2; clone size: NA; D gene: NA; V gene: TRBV5-1; CDR3 protein: CASSRNRDYGYTF; CDR3 DNA: TGCGCCAGCAGCCGGAACAGGGACTATGGCTACACCTTC
J gene: TRBJ2-1; clone size: once; D gene: TRBD2; V gene: TRBV18; CDR3 protein: CASSPVPSGAYNEQFF; CDR3 DNA: TGTGCCAGCTCACCAGTCCCTAGCGGTGCCTACAATGAGCAGTTCTTC
J gene: TRBJ2-1; clone size: NA; D gene: NA; V gene: TRBV5-1; CDR3 protein: CASRGLVLDKRNEQFF; CDR3 DNA: TGCGCCAGCAGGGGGCTTGTCCTCGACAAGAGGAATGAGCAGTTCTTC
J gene: TRBJ2-7; clone size: once; D gene: NA; V gene: TRBV5-5; CDR3 protein: CASSLSRQSSYEQYF; CDR3 DNA: TGTGCCAGCAGCTTGAGTCGGCAGTCCTCCTACGAGCAGTACTTC
J gene: TRBJ2-1; clone size: NA; D gene: NA; V gene: TRBV5-1; CDR3 protein: CASGDSNEQFF; CDR3 DNA: TGCGCCAGCGGGGATTCCAATGAGCAGTTCTTC
J gene: TRBJ1-1; clone size: few; D gene: NA; V gene: TRBV11-3; CDR3 protein: CASSAVDTEAFF; CDR3 DNA: TGTGCCAGCAGCGCCGTGGACACTGAAGCTTTCTTT
J gene: TRBJ2-3; clone size: once; D gene: NA; V gene: TRBV12-5; CDR3 protein: CASGLVQGTDF; CDR3 DNA: TGTGCTAGTGGTTTGGTCCAGGGGACGGATTTT
J gene: TRBJ2-7; clone size: once; D gene: NA; V gene: TRBV7-8; CDR3 protein: CASSLQERGGYEQYF; CDR3 DNA: TGTGCCAGCAGCTTACAGGAGAGAGGGGGATACGAGCAGTACTTC
J gene: TRBJ2-2; clone size: NA; D gene: NA; V gene: TRBV30; CDR3 protein: CAWSSGRTDANTGELFF; CDR3 DNA: TGTGCCTGGAGCTCTGGCAGGACTGACGCGAACACCGGGGAGCTGTTTTTT
J gene: TRBJ1-1; clone size: NA; D gene: NA; V gene: TRBV12-5; CDR3 protein: CASGNRVGTEAFF; CDR3 DNA: TGTGCTAGTGGAAACAGGGTGGGCACTGAAGCTTTCTTT
J gene: TRBJ2-7; clone size: NA; D gene: TRBD2; V gene: TRBV15; CDR3 protein: CATSTRGTSGRWQYF; CDR3 DNA: TGTGCCACCAGCACCCGCGGGACTAGCGGGAGATGGCAGTACTTC
J gene: TRBJ1-1; clone size: NA; D gene: NA; V gene: TRBV7-3; CDR3 protein: CASSSGGLRHTEAFF; CDR3 DNA: TGTGCCAGCAGCTCCGGCGGCCTACGACACACTGAAGCTTTCTTT
J gene: TRBJ2-1; clone size: NA; D gene: NA; V gene: TRBV6-1; CDR3 protein: CASSEYDRPMDNEQFF; CDR3 DNA: TGTGCCAGCAGTGAATACGACAGACCTATGGACAATGAGCAGTTCTTC